This TCR beta chain comes out of a study of shared clonotypes between healthy human individuals. Study as a whole: The study used three CD4 naive, three CD4 memory, two CD8 naive and one CD8 memory plate per donor.

In the naive CD8 group, cells lacked CD45RO and were positively selected for CCR7, so terminally differentiated effector memory CD45RA+ cells were left out. General study results and limits: Estimated richness values were generally larger in naive subsets than in memory subsets.

On this clone itself: Its antigen remains unknown.

The assay was carried out at the deep level. Clones were read by immunoSEQ multiplex PCR, and TCRdb kept only the in-frame ones, dropping some. The sample yields about 2,200,000 clones, about 92% seen once. The TCR comes from a man aged 18 to 29 in good health. Some clones in this sample may be carry-over from other donors' samples. The sequencing input was naive CD8+ T cells from PBMCs.

CDR3 amino acids: CASSPTKKTATQYF. DNA of the CDR3: TGCGCCAGCAGCCCCACTAAGAAGACGGCGACCCAGTACTTC. The chain has TRBV4-1 and TRBJ2-5; D uncertain. The V gene lost 4 bases and the J gene lost 7 bases, with 16 bases spanning the gap. Germline values: CDR1 MGHRA, CDR2 YSYEKL. CDR3 length: 14 amino acids.